This TCR beta chain was found in a study of blood T cell repertoires in COVID-19. About the study: Italy, Spain and the United States were the sources of the convalescent and acute COVID-19 samples. PBMCs, B-cell-depleted T cells, or T cells were the source of the cDNA or gDNA that made up the material.

The CDR3 runs to 14 residues. Deletions cut 2 bases from V and 4 bases from J, with 11 bases between. Germline CDR1 reads KGHSH; CDR2 reads LQKENI. In the authors' methods: The authors estimated nucleated cell counts from reference gene primer amplification. Only in-frame clones appear in the TCRdb table, and some are missing; sequencing was by immunoSEQ multiplex PCR. V and J calls and clone size are copied from that table; D and trimming were computed from the DNA. The sample includes about 150,000 clones, about four fifths of them seen just once. The sample consisted of peripheral blood. The chain uses TRBV18 and TRBJ1-1; D call uncertain. The sequence derives from a man aged 70 or older with acute or convalescent COVID-19. CDR3 DNA: TGTGCCAGCTCACCAAGAGGTAGCGGCACTGAAGCTTTCTTT. It is translated as CASSPRGSGTEAFF.